Following are 27 T cell receptor beta chains from one sample sequenced in a study of cytomegalovirus exposure and HLA in healthy donors. 60 Vbeta and 13 Jbeta primers were used in PCR. Produced via immunoSEQ multiplex PCR; TCRdb's table is partial and in-frame only. The sample records 130,000 or so clones, roughly 76% being singletons. What was sequenced was PBMCs. The receptors come from a female donor in good health and CMV-seronegative.

This chain joins TRBV6-5 and TRBJ2-7, with 9 bases that match TRBD1. From germline, CDR1 is MNHEY and CDR2 SVGAGI. The CDR3 spans 15 residues. The junction had 11 bases not matched to a gene; V was cut back by 6 bases and J by 5 bases. CDR3 in amino acids: CASRIKQGARNEQYF. CDR3 sequence (DNA): TGTGCCAGCAGGATCAAACAGGGGGCGCGTAACGAGCAGTACTTC.

The chain couples TRBV27 to TRBJ1-1, with unresolved D. The CDR3 has 15 residues. Germline-derived CDR1 and CDR2 are MNHEY and SMNVEV (reference sequence). The V and J ends lost 3 bases and 11 bases respectively, with 22 bases between them. CDR3 loop: CASSFSPAPRGAAFF. In DNA form, the CDR3 reads TGTGCCAGCAGTTTTTCCCCGGCCCCCCGGGGAGCGGCTTTCTTT.

This rearrangement joins TRBV7-3 to TRBJ2-7, with D maybe TRBD1 (5 bases). Germline V lookup: CDR1 SGHTA, CDR2 FQGTGA. The CDR3 is 14 amino acids. The ends were cut back, 5 bases at V and 0 bases at J, with 11 bases in the middle. This CDR3 is CASSPTVSSYEQYF. As DNA, the CDR3 is TGTGCCAGCAGCCCGACAGTTAGCTCCTACGAGCAGTACTTC.

CDR3 in amino acids: CAISERMGANTEAFF. CDR3 DNA: TGTGCCATCAGTGAGAGAATGGGGGCAAACACTGAAGCTTTCTTT. The chain links TRBV10-3 to TRBJ1-1; D might be TRBD1 (6 bases). V lost 2 bases to trimming and J lost 2 bases, with 12 bases between them. Germline V lookup: CDR1 ENHRY, CDR2 SYGVKD. The CDR3 length is 15 residues.

This clone was recorded a few times. The rearrangement uses TRBV6-5 and TRBJ1-1, with D perhaps matching TRBD1 (6 bases). With 1 base removed from V and 6 bases from J, the gap between germline ends came to 12 bases. CDR1 is MNHEY and CDR2 is SVGAGI in the germline V gene. This CDR3 has 14 residues. This chain's CDR3 is CASSYWGGLAEAFF. CDR3 nucleotide sequence: TGTGCCAGCAGTTACTGGGGGGGGCTAGCTGAAGCTTTCTTT.

A remark on this clone: One junction end does not reproduce the germline sequence, and a read error may be involved. The sample contains more than one DNA sequence encoding this CDR3. The rearrangement links TRBV7-9 to TRBJ2-2; D is perhaps TRBD1 or TRBD2 (5 bases each). CDR1 is SEHNR and CDR2 is FQNEAQ in the germline V gene (reference sequence). The CDR3 totals 16 residues. The CDR3 here is CASSLAPGTNTGELFF. The DNA for the CDR3 is TGTGCCAGTAGCTTAGCGCCAGGGACGAACACCGGGGAGCTGTTTTTT.

J is TRBJ1-2 and V is TRBV7-9; no firm D call. Germline assignment: CDR1 SEHNR and CDR2 FQNEAQ (reference sequence). Trimming removed 8 bases at V and 2 bases at J, with 12 bases between. This CDR3 contains 13 residues. CDR3 region: CASHTLSNYGYTF. The CDR3 DNA reads TGTGCCAGCCACACCTTGTCAAACTATGGCTACACCTTC.

This clone was seen more than once but under ten times. This chain joins TRBV9 and TRBJ2-2, with TRBD2 matching 11 bases. The CDR3 runs 15 residues. V was clipped by 4 bases and J by 6 bases; unmatched bases: 5. CDR1 and CDR2 from the germline V gene are SGDLS and YYNGEE. The CDR3 DNA is TGTGCCAGCAGCCTCACTAGCGGGAGCGCCGGGGAGCTGTTTTTT. It encodes CASSLTSGSAGELFF.

The chain has TRBV5-1 and TRBJ2-7; no firm D call. CDR1 and CDR2 from the germline V gene are SGHRS and YFSETQ. This CDR3 region has 13 residues. V dropped 2 bases and J dropped 1 base, with 7 bases sitting between them. CDR3 in amino acids: CASSLDISYEQYF. The CDR3 DNA sequence: TGCGCCAGCAGCTTAGACATATCCTACGAGCAGTACTTC.

This clone was picked up one time. CDR3 residues: CASSPSRGFSYEQYF. As DNA, the CDR3 is TGTGCCAGCAGCCCATCTCGGGGGTTTTCCTACGAGCAGTACTTC. The chain carries TRBV7-8 and TRBJ2-7; tentative D call: TRBD2 (6 bases). The CDR3 has 15 amino acids. Germline V CDR1 and CDR2: SGHVS, FQNEAQ. V lost 5 bases and J 1 base, leaving 15 bases between the germline ends.

The CDR3 nucleotides read TGTGCCAGCAGATCCGGGACAGGGAACGGGGGCTACACCTTC. Translation gives CASRSGTGNGGYTF. The V gene is TRBV6-5, the J gene TRBJ1-2, with 9 positions matching TRBD1. The germline V gene has CDR1 MNHEY and CDR2 SVGAGI. V dropped 6 bases and J dropped 8; count of bases not matched to a gene: 10. The CDR3 has 14 residues.

This clone appeared a few times. The genes are TRBV10-3 and TRBJ2-7; 9 bases are shared with TRBD2. This CDR3 is 13 amino acids long. Germline trimming cut 7 bases from V and 2 bases from J; bases unmatched to any gene: 3. Germline-derived CDR1 and CDR2 are ENHRY and SYGVKD. Here the CDR3 reads CAINPSGAYEQYF. The CDR3 bases are TGTGCCATCAACCCTAGCGGGGCCTACGAGCAGTACTTC.

This chain links TRBV25-1 with TRBJ2-7; 9 bases are a match to TRBD1. CDR3 length: 13 residues. The V and J ends lost 6 bases and 3 bases, in that order; junction bases with no gene match: 3. In germline, CDR1 is MGHDK, CDR2 SYGVNS. This chain's CDR3 is CASSGTGHYEQYF. DNA of the CDR3: TGTGCCAGCAGCGGGACAGGGCACTACGAGCAGTACTTC.

This clone was seen a handful of times. The chain is built from TRBV6-6 and TRBJ2-7; D is possibly TRBD2 (7 bases). The germline V gene encodes CDR1 MNHNY and CDR2 SVGAGI (reference sequence). Deletions cut 6 bases from V and 2 bases from J, with 17 bases between. The CDR3 spans 15 residues. DNA for the CDR3: TGTGCCAGCAGATCGGGGGCGGGAGAAACCTACGAGCAGTACTTC. As protein: CASRSGAGETYEQYF.

The rearrangement uses TRBV19 and TRBJ1-5; the D gene is possibly TRBD1 (6 bases). CDR1 and CDR2 (germline): LNHDA, SQIVND (reference sequence). Between the trimmed V and J ends, which lost 2 bases and 0 bases, there was a span of 14 bases. The CDR3 is made up of 17 amino acids. The CDR3 spells CASSIPPTGYSNQPQHF. As DNA, the CDR3 is TGTGCCAGTAGTATACCCCCTACAGGGTATAGCAATCAGCCCCAGCATTTT.

The chain has TRBV19 and TRBJ2-7; 7 bases are a match to TRBD1. CDR3 length: 14 amino acids. The V gene end was trimmed by 1 base and the J gene end by 5 bases; junction bases not matched to a gene: 5. Looked up from germline, CDR1 is LNHDA and CDR2 is SQIVND (reference sequence). The CDR3 region has the DNA TGTGCCAGTAGTATAGGAGGGGGCGGCGACGAGCAGTACTTC. It specifies CASSIGGGGDEQYF.

The chain is built from TRBV14 and TRBJ2-1; the D is unclear. V gave up 5 bases and J gave up 4 bases, with 3 bases separating them. Per germline, CDR1 SGHDN and CDR2 FVKESK. This CDR3 has 11 residues. The CDR3 here is CASSLYNEQFF. CDR3 bases: TGTGCCAGCAGCTTATACAATGAGCAGTTCTTC.

A few counts support this clone. The gene calls are TRBV9 and TRBJ1-5, with a possible D match to TRBD1 (6 bases). CDR3 length: 14 residues. Trimming took off 4 bases at V and 0 bases at J, with 8 bases between the two ends. Germline V CDR1 and CDR2: SGDLS, YYNGEE. The CDR3, as DNA: TGTGCCAGCAGCACAGGGTTTAGCAATCAGCCCCAGCATTTT. Translating gives CASSTGFSNQPQHF.

The chain employs TRBV27 and TRBJ2-7; D might be TRBD1 (8 bases). Trimming took off 3 bases at V and 0 bases at J, with 24 bases between the two ends. CDR3 size: 19 residues. Per germline, CDR1 MNHEY and CDR2 SMNVEV (reference sequence). This CDR3 is CASSFSAPDRGGGSYEQYF. Written as DNA, the CDR3 is TGTGCCAGCAGTTTTTCGGCTCCTGACAGGGGAGGGGGCTCCTACGAGCAGTACTTC.

V usage is TRBV27 and J usage is TRBJ2-1, with a weak D call TRBD2 (5 bases). Germline CDR1 and CDR2: MNHEY and SMNVEV (reference sequence). The CDR3 has 16 amino acids. The ends were cut back, 1 base at V and 2 bases at J, with 12 bases in the middle. Written as DNA, the CDR3 is TGTGCCAGCAGTTTATATCTCGGAGGAGCCTACAATGAGCAGTTCTTC. Translation gives CASSLYLGGAYNEQFF.

The chain carries TRBV6-5 and TRBJ1-1; TRBD1 matches 7 bases. Losses at the gene ends were 6 bases for V and 10 bases for J; bases not matched to a gene: 14. Germline-derived CDR1 and CDR2 are MNHEY and SVGAGI. CDR3 length: 14 amino acids. CDR3 region: CASSPRTGSEVAFF. The CDR3, as DNA: TGTGCCAGCAGCCCCCGGACAGGTTCGGAGGTAGCTTTCTTT.

This clone was detected a few times. V is TRBV19 and J is TRBJ1-2; D gene uncertain. The ends were cut back, 7 bases at V and 4 bases at J, with 13 bases in the middle. Germline V gene sequence: CDR1 LNHDA, CDR2 SQIVND (reference sequence). The CDR3 length is 13 residues. The CDR3 DNA reads TGTGCCAGTACGATGGAACAGCTCTATGGCTACACCTTC. Its protein is CASTMEQLYGYTF.

The V and J genes are TRBV10-1 and TRBJ2-1, with 8 bases lining up with TRBD2. The germline gives CDR1 WNHNN, CDR2 SYGVQD (reference sequence). CDR3 length: 15 amino acids. J gave up 8 bases and V 5 bases, and 11 bases lay outside the gene matches. The CDR3 DNA sequence: TGCGCCAGCAGTAATCCCCCGGGGGGGCTGGATGAGCAGTTCTTC. It specifies CASSNPPGGLDEQFF.

This rearrangement joins TRBV28 to TRBJ2-7; possible D gene TRBD2, 5 bases. CDR3 length: 15 residues. Germline values: CDR1 MDHEN, CDR2 SYDVKM. Between the trimmed V and J ends, which lost 5 bases and 3 bases, there was a span of 17 bases. The CDR3 spells CASSPSAGLGYEQYF. Written as DNA, the CDR3 is TGTGCCAGCAGTCCCTCGGCGGGTCTGGGCTACGAGCAGTACTTC. Supplemented by reference TRBV28 and TRBJ2-7, the full variable domain reads DVKVTQSSRYLVKRTGEKVFLECVQDMDHENMFWYRQDPGLGLRLIYFSYDVKMKEKGDIPEGYSVSREKKERFSLILESASTNQTSMYLCASSPSAGLGYEQYFGPGTRLTVT.

This chain links TRBV15 with TRBJ1-1; D gene unclear. The germline V gene has CDR1 LNHNV and CDR2 YYDKDF (reference sequence). This CDR3 has 14 residues. The germline V and J ends were trimmed by 8 bases and 0 bases, with 13 bases remaining between them. CDR3 bases: TGTGCCACCTCAAATATCCAGGTGAACACTGAAGCTTTCTTT. Translating gives CATSNIQVNTEAFF.

This chain links TRBV6-1 with TRBJ2-1; D remains ambiguous. The V end was cut by 4 bases, the J end by 3 bases, with 4 bases between. Germline V gene sequence: CDR1 MNHNS, CDR2 SASEGT. This CDR3 is 12 amino acids long. CDR3 protein: CASSVVYNEQFF. CDR3 bases: TGTGCCAGCAGTGTAGTCTACAATGAGCAGTTCTTC.

The rearrangement uses TRBV9 and TRBJ1-1; weak D call: TRBD1 (5 bases). The CDR3 has 13 residues. Germline V gene lookup returns CDR1 SGDLS and CDR2 YYNGEE. Trimming removed 3 bases at V and 4 bases at J, with 10 bases between. CDR3 nucleotides: TGTGCCAGCAGCGACCAGGGTTTCACTGAAGCTTTCTTT. Translated: CASSDQGFTEAFF.